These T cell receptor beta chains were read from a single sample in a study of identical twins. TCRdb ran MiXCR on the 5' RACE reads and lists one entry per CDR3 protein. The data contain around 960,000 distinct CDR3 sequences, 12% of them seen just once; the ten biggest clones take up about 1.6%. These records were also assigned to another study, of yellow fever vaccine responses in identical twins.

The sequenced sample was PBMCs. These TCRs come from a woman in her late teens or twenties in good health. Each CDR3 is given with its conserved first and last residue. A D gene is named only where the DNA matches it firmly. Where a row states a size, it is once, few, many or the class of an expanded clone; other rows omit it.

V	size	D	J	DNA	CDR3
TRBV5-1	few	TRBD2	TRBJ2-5	TGCGCCAGCAGCTTAGCGGGAGAATGGGAGACCCAGTACTTC	CASSLAGEWETQYF
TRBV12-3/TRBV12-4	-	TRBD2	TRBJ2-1	TGTGCCAGCAGTTTCCGGCCCCCTAGCGGTGAGCAGTTCTTC	CASSFRPPSGEQFF
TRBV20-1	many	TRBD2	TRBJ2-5	TGCAGTGCAACCCTACCGGGACTAGCTGAATTTGGGGAGACCCAGTACTTC	CSATLPGLAEFGETQYF
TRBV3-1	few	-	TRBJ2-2	TGTGCCAGCAGCCAGGCTAGCAGGGACACCGGGGAGCTGTTTTTT	CASSQASRDTGELFF
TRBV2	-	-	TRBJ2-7	TGTGCCAGCAGCATACAAACAGGGTCCGAGCAGTACTTC	CASSIQTGSEQYF
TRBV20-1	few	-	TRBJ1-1	TGCAGTGCAAAGGACTTAGCTTTCTTT	CSAKDLAFF
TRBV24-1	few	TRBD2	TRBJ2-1	TGTGCCACCAGTGATCCCCGGGCTAGCGGGAGTTTAAGAAATGAGCAGTTCTTC	CATSDPRASGSLRNEQFF
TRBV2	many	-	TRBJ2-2	TGTGCCAGCAGTGAATGGGGACAGAACACCGGGGAGCTGTTTTTT	CASSEWGQNTGELFF
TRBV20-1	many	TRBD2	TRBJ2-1	TGCAGTGCTACGACTAGCGGGAATACACACTACAATGAGCAGTTCTTC	CSATTSGNTHYNEQFF
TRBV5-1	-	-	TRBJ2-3	TGCGCCAGCAGCTTGGAGGGACGGGATACGCAGTATTTT	CASSLEGRDTQYF
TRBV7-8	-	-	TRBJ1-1	TGTGCCAGCAGACCTGGGACCGGTGGGAACACTGAAGCTTTCTTT	CASRPGTGGNTEAFF
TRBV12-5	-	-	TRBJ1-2	TGTGCTAGTGGTTTGGCCCGACAGTTTTTCTATGGCTACACCTTC	CASGLARQFFYGYTF
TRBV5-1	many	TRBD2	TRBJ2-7	TGTGCCAGCAGCTTGGTCGGCGGGAGTTCCTACGAGCAGTACTTC	CASSLVGGSSYEQYF
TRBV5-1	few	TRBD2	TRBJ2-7	TGCGCCAGCAGCTTTACAAGCGGGAGTACCCACGAGCAGTACTTC	CASSFTSGSTHEQYF
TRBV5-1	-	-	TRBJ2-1	TGCGCCAGCAGCGGGCGCCAGGGGCCCTACAATGAGCAGTTCTTC	CASSGRQGPYNEQFF
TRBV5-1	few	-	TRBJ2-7	TGCGCCAGCAGCTTGTTTGGGGGAGTTAACTACGAGCAGTACTTC	CASSLFGGVNYEQYF
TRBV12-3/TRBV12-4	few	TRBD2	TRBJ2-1	TGTGCCAGCAGTCGACTAGCGGGAGGGCCTTTGTCCTACAATGAGCAGTTCTTC	CASSRLAGGPLSYNEQFF
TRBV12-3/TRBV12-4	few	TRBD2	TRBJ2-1	TGTGCCAGCCGACTAGCGGGAGCATCGGGGTCCTACAATGAGCAGTTCTTC	CASRLAGASGSYNEQFF
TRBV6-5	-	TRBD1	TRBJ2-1	TGTGCCAGCAGTTACTCGGACAGGAACTACAATGAGCAGTTCTTC	CASSYSDRNYNEQFF
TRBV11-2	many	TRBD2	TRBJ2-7	TGTGCCAGCAGCTTTAGCGGGAGTGCGTACGAGCAGTACTTC	CASSFSGSAYEQYF
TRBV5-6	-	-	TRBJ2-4	TGTGCCAGCAGCTTGGCCCTAAAAAACATTCAGTACTTC	CASSLALKNIQYF
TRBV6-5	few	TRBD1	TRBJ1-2	TGTGCCAGCAGATATGACAGGGGGTATGGCTACACCTTC	CASRYDRGYGYTF
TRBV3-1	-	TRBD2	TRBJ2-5	TGTGCCAGCAGCCGGGGACTAGCGTATCAAGAGACCCAGTACTTC	CASSRGLAYQETQYF
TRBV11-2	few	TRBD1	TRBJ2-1	TGTGCCAGCAGGCTTAGGACAGGGTCTAATCATGAGCAGTTCTTC	CASRLRTGSNHEQFF
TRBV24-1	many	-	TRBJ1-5	TGTGCCACCAGTGCCCGGCAGCCCCAGCATTTT	CATSARQPQHF
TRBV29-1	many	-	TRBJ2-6	TGCAGCGTTGTTTTCGGGATCTCTGGGGCCAACGTCCTGACTTTC	CSVVFGISGANVLTF
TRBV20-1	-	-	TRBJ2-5	TGCAGTGCTACAGCCTTTGGGACCCAGTACTTC	CSATAFGTQYF
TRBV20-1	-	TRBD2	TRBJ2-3	TGCAGTGCTAGTTCTAGCGGGCCCGACACAGATACGCAGTATTTT	CSASSSGPDTDTQYF
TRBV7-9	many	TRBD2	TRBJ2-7	TGTGCCAGCAGCTTCTCTAGCGGGAGTTACGAGCAGTACTTC	CASSFSSGSYEQYF
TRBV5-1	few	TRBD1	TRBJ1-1	TGCGCCAGCAGCAGCCGGACAGGGGGTCTGATGAGAGACACTGAAGCTTTCTTT	CASSSRTGGLMRDTEAFF
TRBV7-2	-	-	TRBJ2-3	TGTGCCAGCAGCTTTCTATTTAGCACAGATACGCAGTATTTT	CASSFLFSTDTQYF
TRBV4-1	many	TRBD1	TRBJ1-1	TGCGCCAGCAGCTTTACGGGACAGGGGAACACTGAAGCTTTCTTT	CASSFTGQGNTEAFF
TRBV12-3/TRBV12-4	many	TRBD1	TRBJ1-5	TGTGCCAGCAGTGACAGGGGAGGCCAGCCCCAGCATTTT	CASSDRGGQPQHF
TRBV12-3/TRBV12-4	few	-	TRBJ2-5	TGTGCCAGCAGTTTAGCGCTTGAAGAGACCCAGTACTTC	CASSLALEETQYF
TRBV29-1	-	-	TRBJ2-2	TGCAGCGTTGTGCGCGGGGTGAACACCGGGGAGCTGTTTTTT	CSVVRGVNTGELFF
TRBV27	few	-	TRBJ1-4	TGTGCCAGCGGAACCGGACGAGACCATGGGAAACTGTTTTTT	CASGTGRDHGKLFF
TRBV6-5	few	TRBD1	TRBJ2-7	TGTGCCAGCAGTTCAGGGGACAGGGGCAATGAGCAGTACTTC	CASSSGDRGNEQYF
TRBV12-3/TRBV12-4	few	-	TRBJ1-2	TGTGCCAGCAGTGTAAGGACTCTCCGGGCTTACTATGGCTACACCTTC	CASSVRTLRAYYGYTF
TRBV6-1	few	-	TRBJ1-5	TGTGCCAGCAGATCCTTTAAGGTTGGGGATCAGCCCCAGCATTTT	CASRSFKVGDQPQHF
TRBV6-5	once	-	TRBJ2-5	TGTGCCAGCAGTTACTCGATGAGAGGAAGCAAAGAGACCCAGTACTTC	CASSYSMRGSKETQYF
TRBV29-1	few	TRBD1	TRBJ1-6	TGCAGCGTTGCAACGACAGGGGATAATTCACCCCTCCACTTT	CSVATTGDNSPLHF
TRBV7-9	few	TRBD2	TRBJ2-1	TGTGCCAGCAGCTTAGCGTCTAGCGGGACACGTGAGCAGTTCTTC	CASSLASSGTREQFF
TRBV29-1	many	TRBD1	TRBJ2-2	TGCAGCGTTGAAGATCGGGGACAGGGTCCGAACACCGGGGAGCTGTTTTTT	CSVEDRGQGPNTGELFF
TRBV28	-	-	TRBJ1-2	TGTGCCACCAAGGAGCTCTATGGCTACACCTTC	CATKELYGYTF